The TCR beta chain described here comes from a study of cytotoxic CD8 clonotypes in ibrutinib-treated CLL. Study-wide background: Specimens for response were gathered following a median about twelve months of therapy, spanning 6 to 36. Study-wide findings and caveats: Patients showed higher baseline clonality than age-matched healthy donors, and it tracked circulating CD8+ T-cell counts. Public clonotypes were uncommon and contracted or stayed stable on treatment.

Trimming stripped 8 bases from V and 6 bases from J, with 23 bases between. The germline V gene has CDR1 MDHEN and CDR2 SYDVKM. The CDR3 loop spans 15 amino acids. The source of about 2 micrograms of genomic DNA for TCR beta libraries was cryopreserved PBMCs. Assay used: immunoSEQ multiplex PCR; TCRdb lists only in-frame clones, some missing. Of about 200,000 clones detected, around 70% appear once; the ten largest clones hold 5.5% to 6%. The sample holds a few counts of this clone. Its target is not known. The source of this sequence is a human donor with chronic lymphocytic leukemia. The sample was PBMCs, taken after 12 months of ibrutinib treatment. The chain combines TRBV28 with TRBJ2-7; D is perhaps TRBD1 (6 bases). The CDR3 DNA sequence: TGTGCCAGCCTTAAACCGGGACAAAGCCCCGCCGAGCAGTACTTC. Its translation is CASLKPGQSPAEQYF.